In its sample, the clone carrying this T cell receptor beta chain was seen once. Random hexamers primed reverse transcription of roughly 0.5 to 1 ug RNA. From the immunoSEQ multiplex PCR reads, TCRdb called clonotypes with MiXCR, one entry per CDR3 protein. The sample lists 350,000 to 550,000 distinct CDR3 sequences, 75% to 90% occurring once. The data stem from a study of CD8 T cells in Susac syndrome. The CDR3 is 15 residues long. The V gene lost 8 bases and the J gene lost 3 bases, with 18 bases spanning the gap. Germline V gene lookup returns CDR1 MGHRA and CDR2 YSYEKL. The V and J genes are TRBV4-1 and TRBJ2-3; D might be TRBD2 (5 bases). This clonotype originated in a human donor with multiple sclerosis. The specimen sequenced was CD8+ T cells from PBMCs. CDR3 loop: CASRLLFGETDTQYF. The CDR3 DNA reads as TGCGCCAGCCGCCTCCTGTTTGGGGAGACAGATACGCAGTATTTT.